These 32 T cell receptor beta chains came from one sample sequenced in a study of CXCR3-negative and CXCR3-positive naive CD8 T cells. Researchers prepared the TRB cDNA libraries using 5' RACE with UMI labels. Each CDR3 protein gets one entry in TCRdb, which reprocessed the 5' RACE reads and gives no DNA. Its table records 100,000 to 150,000 distinct CDR3 sequences. Sequenced: naive CXCR3- CD8+ T cells from blood. The subset denotes: CD45RO-CCR7+CD27+CD95- naive CD8+ T cells lacking CXCR3 (TNR3-). These receptors all stem from a human donor in good health. Some clones in this sample may be carry-over from other donors' samples.

The gene calls are TRBV6-2 or TRBV6-3 and TRBJ2-5; absent DNA, TCRdb's TRBD2 call cannot be checked. This CDR3 is built from 13 residues. The germline V gene has CDR1 MNHEY and CDR2 SVGEGT. The CDR3 reads CASSGSLGGTQYF.

The chain recombines TRBV12-3 or TRBV12-4 with TRBJ1-1. This CDR3 has 12 residues. The CDR3 reads CASSFGNTEAFF.

V and J are TRBV28 and TRBJ2-1; the TRBD2 assignment by TCRdb is unverifiable without DNA. The germline gives CDR1 MDHEN, CDR2 SYDVKM. The CDR3 length is 13 residues. Here the CDR3 reads CASSLGRDNEQFF.

The V call is TRBV2, the J call TRBJ1-5. This CDR3 has 12 residues. The germline gives CDR1 SNHLY, CDR2 FYNNEI. CDR3 region: CASRLSNQPQHF. The whole variable domain, filled in from reference TRBV2 and TRBJ1-5, reads EPEVTQTPSHQVTQMGQEVILRCVPISNHLYFYWYRQILGQKVEFLVSFYNNEISEKSEIFDDQFSVERPDGSNFTLKIRSTKLEDSAMYFCASRLSNQPQHFGDGTRLSIL.

CDR3: CASSLEDYGTEFF. This sequence joins TRBV5-1 and TRBJ2-1; as DNA is missing, the TRBD2 call by TCRdb cannot be tested. CDR3 size: 13 residues. The germline V gene encodes CDR1 SGHRS and CDR2 YFSETQ.

V and J are TRBV7-9 and TRBJ1-5; the TRBD1 assignment by TCRdb is unverifiable without DNA. CDR1 and CDR2 from the germline V gene are SEHNR and FQNEAQ (reference sequence). The length of the CDR3 is 16 residues. CDR3 residues: CASSPSTGSSNQPQHF.

V usage is TRBV12-3 or TRBV12-4 and J usage is TRBJ2-2; TCRdb gives TRBD1 as the D gene, but with no DNA this cannot be confirmed. The CDR3 length is 18 residues. CDR3 sequence: CASSPPSILDFNTGELFF.

The chain couples TRBV7-9 to TRBJ1-2. CDR1 is SEHNR, CDR2 FQNEAQ, per germline (reference sequence). The CDR3 is made up of 15 amino acids. The CDR3: CASSPISRGGGGYTF.

The chain couples TRBV5-6 to TRBJ2-2; TCRdb proposes TRBD1, but this gene call is untestable without DNA. This CDR3 contains 15 residues. Looked up from germline, CDR1 is SGHDT and CDR2 is YYEEEE. The CDR3 sequence: CASSLVAGASGELFF.

This chain uses TRBV29-1 with TRBJ1-2; TCRdb outputs TRBD1, but without DNA this stays unchecked. The germline gives CDR1 SQVTM, CDR2 ANQGSEA. This CDR3 contains 13 residues. The CDR3 region is CSASGTGSSGYTF.

This chain connects TRBV3-1 to TRBJ2-5; the TCRdb D gene call, TRBD1, has no DNA to confirm it. The germline V gene has CDR1 LGHDT and CDR2 YNNKEL (reference sequence). There are 17 residues in the CDR3. CDR3 amino acids: CASSSSGVRTNQETQYF.

The V call is TRBV29-1, the J call TRBJ2-3. The CDR3 length is 13 residues. Germline loops: CDR1 SQVTM, CDR2 ANQGSEA. The CDR3 loop reads CSVKILRSDTQYF.

The rearrangement joins TRBV15 to TRBJ2-3; lacking DNA, the TRBD2 call made by TCRdb goes unchecked. Per germline, CDR1 LNHNV and CDR2 YYDKDF (reference sequence). The CDR3 consists of 16 residues. The CDR3 sequence: CATSRGSGREGDTQYF.

This chain joins TRBV5-6 and TRBJ2-1; TCRdb indicates TRBD1, and absent DNA this call remains unverified. The CDR3 consists of 12 residues. Per the germline V gene, CDR1 is SGHDT and CDR2 is YYEEEE. CDR3 loop: CASSLGPREQFF.

The chain uses TRBV6-2 or TRBV6-3 and TRBJ2-6. CDR1 and CDR2 from the germline V gene are MNHEY and SVGEGT. The CDR3 is made up of 15 amino acids. This chain's CDR3 is CASSKQGSGANVLTF.

The chain couples TRBV24-1 to TRBJ2-1; TCRdb picks TRBD2, but there is no DNA to check that call. Germline values: CDR1 KGHDR, CDR2 SFDVKD. The CDR3 is made up of 12 amino acids. This CDR3 reads CATGLDYNEQFF.

The chain uses TRBV7-9 and TRBJ2-1; TCRdb's assignment of TRBD2 cannot be checked, as there is no DNA. This CDR3 is built from 16 residues. Germline CDR1 SEHNR, CDR2 FQNEAQ (reference sequence). The CDR3 sequence is CASSSPSGGAFNEQFF.

The rearrangement links TRBV7-6 to TRBJ1-5; absent DNA, TCRdb's TRBD1 call cannot be checked. Germline CDR1 reads SGHVS; CDR2 reads FNYEAQ. The CDR3 extends over 16 amino acids. The CDR3 sequence: CASSLGDIYSNQPQHF.

The chain couples TRBV6-2 or TRBV6-3 to TRBJ2-7. The CDR3 contains 13 residues. Germline V gives CDR1 MNHEY, CDR2 SVGEGT. The CDR3 protein is CASSYGVSYEQYF.

The chain carries TRBV2 and TRBJ2-7; the TCRdb D gene call, TRBD2, has no DNA to confirm it. Germline assignment: CDR1 SNHLY and CDR2 FYNNEI. The CDR3 sequence is 15 residues long. The CDR3 sequence: CASRNIADLLYEQYF.

V usage is TRBV25-1 and J usage is TRBJ2-1; with no DNA, the TCRdb D assignment of TRBD2 cannot be verified. CDR3 length equals 14 residues. The germline V gene encodes CDR1 MGHDK and CDR2 SYGVNS. This chain's CDR3 is CASASGTSYNEQFF.

This chain links TRBV3-1 with TRBJ2-5; TCRdb calls TRBD2, which cannot be checked without DNA. The CDR3 has 15 amino acids. Germline lookup yields CDR1 LGHDT and CDR2 YNNKEL (reference sequence). CDR3 sequence reads: CASSQGTGEGETQYF.

The chain combines TRBV6-5 with TRBJ2-5; the D gene TCRdb calls, TRBD1, cannot be checked with no DNA. This CDR3 comprises 13 residues. Germline V gene lookup returns CDR1 MNHEY and CDR2 SVGAGI. The CDR3 sequence: CASSYPGDETQYF.

V gene TRBV4-3 combines with J gene TRBJ1-2. The CDR3 is 16 residues long. Per the germline V gene, CDR1 is LGHNA and CDR2 is YSLEER. CDR3 sequence: CASSPGRDSINYGYTF.

The V call is TRBV7-3, the J call TRBJ2-3; TCRdb's D call, TRBD2, is unchecked because there is no DNA. The germline V gene has CDR1 SGHTA and CDR2 FQGTGA. The CDR3 consists of 16 residues. The CDR3 loop reads CASSPGLAGGMGTQYF.

V usage is TRBV10-2 and J usage is TRBJ2-1; TCRdb gives TRBD1 as the D gene, but with no DNA this cannot be confirmed. This CDR3 comprises 14 residues. Looked up from germline, CDR1 is WSHSY and CDR2 is SAAADI. CDR3 protein: CASSGGNRNNEQFF.

The CDR3 here is CSAISGSETYNEQFF. V and J are TRBV20-1 and TRBJ2-1; TCRdb returns TRBD2, unconfirmable since there is no DNA. CDR1 DFQATT and CDR2 SNEGSKA come from the germline V gene (reference sequence). This CDR3 is built from 15 residues.

The chain carries TRBV27 and TRBJ2-7; TCRdb indicates TRBD1, and absent DNA this call remains unverified. In germline, CDR1 is MNHEY, CDR2 SMNVEV (reference sequence). The CDR3 contains 13 residues. CDR3 protein: CASSLGQPYEQYF.

V usage is TRBV28 and J usage is TRBJ2-5; lacking DNA, the TRBD1 call made by TCRdb goes unchecked. CDR1 and CDR2 (germline): MDHEN, SYDVKM. The CDR3 runs 14 residues. This CDR3 reads CASSLGQIQGTQYF.

The V gene is TRBV28, the J gene TRBJ2-7; lacking DNA, the TRBD1 call made by TCRdb goes unchecked. From germline, CDR1 is MDHEN and CDR2 SYDVKM. This CDR3 comprises 14 residues. CDR3 amino acids: CASSLRGRGVEQYF.

The chain couples TRBV29-1 to TRBJ2-1; TCRdb indicates TRBD2, and absent DNA this call remains unverified. The CDR3 is made up of 13 amino acids. Germline CDR1 reads SQVTM; CDR2 reads ANQGSEA. This CDR3 is CSWLSPTVNEQFF.

V usage is TRBV11-2 and J usage is TRBJ2-1; there is no DNA to check the TCRdb D call of TRBD1. The CDR3 loop spans 20 amino acids. In germline, CDR1 is SGHAT, CDR2 FQNNGV. The CDR3 is CASSPDQDRGLPHSYNEQFF.